This T cell receptor beta chain was documented in a study of Ad26.COV2.S vaccination and SARS-CoV-2 variants. Profiled with immunoSEQ multiplex PCR; TCRdb holds only in-frame clones, not every one. The table records fewer than 500,000 clones, 90% of them present only once. The V gene lost 5 bases and the J gene lost 1 base, with 15 bases spanning the gap. Germline values: CDR1 LNHDA, CDR2 SQIVND (reference sequence). The length of the CDR3 is 15 residues. Indicated treatment: some 20 received Ad26.COV2.S at low or high dose, single or two shots; five or six received placebo; per-sample allocation not given. Specimen acquisition occurred on day 63 following the initial vaccine or placebo injection.

V and J are TRBV19 and TRBJ2-7, with D maybe TRBD1 (5 bases). This clonotype was obtained from a person aged 18-60 years who received the Ad26.COV2.S COVID-19 vaccine or a placebo. Material: peripheral blood, obtained in a trial of Ad26.COV2.S vaccine versus placebo. CDR3 amino acids: CASSSWQGFSYEQYF. For the CDR3, the DNA is TGTGCCAGTAGTTCGTGGCAGGGATTTTCCTACGAGCAGTACTTC.